The rows below give T cell receptor beta chains drawn from one sample of a study of early T cells in non-severe SARS-CoV-2 infection. TCRdb re-derived calls from the 5' RACE reads in MiXCR, one entry per CDR3 protein. The sample holds tens of thousands of distinct CDR3 sequences; about 3.9% are singletons and the top ten take 5.9%. Sequenced material: whole blood. Receptors originate from an adult who was a healthcare worker with PCR-confirmed SARS-CoV-2 infection or an uninfected control (not recorded which). Each CDR3 is given with its conserved first and last residue. D genes are given only for firm matches. Some rows mark clone size as missing; the rest say once, few, many or name a class of expanded clone.

>NA|TRBV11-2|TRBJ2-5|16|many
TGTGCCAGCAGCCAAATCCGAGGAGGGGAGGCAGAGACCCAGTACTTC
CASSQIRGGEAETQYF
>NA|TRBV6-1|TRBJ2-3|15|NA
TGTGCCAGCAGTGACGAGGTTGGAGTCGCAGATACGCAGTATTTT
CASSDEVGVADTQYF
>NA|TRBV3-1|TRBJ2-1|15|many
TGTGCCAGCAGCCATTCAGCTGGGCCCTACAATGAGCAGTTCTTC
CASSHSAGPYNEQFF
>NA|TRBV20-1|TRBJ2-1|14|many
TGCAGTGCTAGAGATCAATTAGGGGGGAATGAGCAGTTCTTC
CSARDQLGGNEQFF
>NA|TRBV7-2|TRBJ2-3|15|many
TGTGCCAGCAGCTTAAATGCGCTACCGACAGATACGCAGTATTTT
CASSLNALPTDTQYF
>TRBD2|TRBV7-9|TRBJ2-7|19|many
TGTGCCAGCAGCGGACCGGGACAAGGGACTAGCGGGGAGCTACGGAGTCTGTACTTC
CASSGPGQGTSGELRSLYF
>TRBD2|TRBV3-1|TRBJ2-1|16|medium-sized
TGTGCCAGCAGCCCTCCAGGGAGCCGTGCGGGAGGTGAGCAGTTCTTC
CASSPPGSRAGGEQFF
>NA|TRBV5-6|TRBJ2-2|18|NA
TGTGCCAGCAGCCGCACTGCTCCAGGACTCCGCCCCACCGGGGAGCTGTTTTTT
CASSRTAPGLRPTGELFF
>NA|TRBV18|TRBJ2-2|15|NA
TGTGCCAGCTCACCTTACACAGTGAACACCGGGGAGCTGTTTTTT
CASSPYTVNTGELFF
>NA|TRBV6-2/TRBV6-3|TRBJ2-3|12|many
TGTGCCAGCAGAAGGGAGTCAGATACGCAGTATTTT
CASRRESDTQYF
>NA|TRBV10-2|TRBJ1-3|14|many
TGCGCCAGCAGTTCCGGCGGATCTGGAAACACCATATATTTT
CASSSGGSGNTIYF
>NA|TRBV6-6|TRBJ1-2|15|many
TGTGCCAGCAGTTACTCGGCAGGGTCCACTACTGGCTACACCTTC
CASSYSAGSTTGYTF
>NA|TRBV7-3|TRBJ2-3|14|NA
TGTGCCAGCAGCCCCGGGGAATTCACAGATACGCAGTATTTT
CASSPGEFTDTQYF
>NA|TRBV10-3|TRBJ1-1|12|few
TGTGCCATCAGGGCCGGGGGCGGAAGAACTTTCTTT
CAIRAGGGRTFF
>NA|TRBV12-3/TRBV12-4|TRBJ2-5|14|NA
TGTGCCAGCAGTTCGGACGGGATCCGGGAGACCCAGTACTTC
CASSSDGIRETQYF
>NA|TRBV2|TRBJ1-3|12|many
TGTGCCAGCCAGCCCTCTGGAAACACCATATATTTT
CASQPSGNTIYF
>NA|TRBV20-1|TRBJ2-1|14|many
TGCAGTGCTAGCGTCGGGGGCTCCTACAATGAGCAGTTCTTC
CSASVGGSYNEQFF
>TRBD1|TRBV12-3/TRBV12-4|TRBJ2-7|14|many
TGTGCCAGCAGTCCACACAGGGGTACGTACGAGCAGTACTTC
CASSPHRGTYEQYF
>TRBD1|TRBV9|TRBJ2-3|15|many
TGTGCCAGCAGTGGCAACAGGGGAATCACAGATACGCAGTATTTT
CASSGNRGITDTQYF
>NA|TRBV9|TRBJ1-1|15|many
TGTGCCAGCAGCTCAACGACAGGCTTTCCCACTGAAGCTTTCTTT
CASSSTTGFPTEAFF
>NA|TRBV19|TRBJ1-4|13|many
TGTGCCAGCGGGGGCGGCTATGATGAAAAACTGTTTTTT
CASGGGYDEKLFF
>TRBD2|TRBV27|TRBJ2-7|14|many
TGTGCCAGCAGTTTAGGCGGGGGGTTCTACGAGCAGTACTTC
CASSLGGGFYEQYF
>NA|TRBV11-1|TRBJ2-2|14|many
TGTGCCAGCACCCAGGGGGGGGAGACCGGGGAGCTGTTTTTT
CASTQGGETGELFF
>NA|TRBV6-6|TRBJ2-4|14|NA
TGTGCCAGCACCACACAGGGAAGCAAAAACATTCAGTACTTC
CASTTQGSKNIQYF
>TRBD2|TRBV20-1|TRBJ2-1|15|many
TGCAGTGCTAGAGATGCGGCGGGAGTTAGCCGTGAGCAGTTCTTC
CSARDAAGVSREQFF
>NA|TRBV10-3|TRBJ2-3|17|many
TGTGCCATCAGTGAGACCCAAAAGGGGTTAGGTGCAGATACGCAGTATTTT
CAISETQKGLGADTQYF
>NA|TRBV7-9|TRBJ1-6|12|many
TGTGCCAGCAGCCTAGATGGCTGGCCCCTCCACTTT
CASSLDGWPLHF
>TRBD1|TRBV4-3|TRBJ1-1|15|NA
TGCGCCAGCAGCCCGTTGGGACAGGGGGATACTGAAGCTTTCTTT
CASSPLGQGDTEAFF
>TRBD2|TRBV12-3/TRBV12-4|TRBJ2-1|16|many
TGTGCCAGCAGTTTAGGACTAGCGGGAGTAGCGAATGAGCAGTTCTTC
CASSLGLAGVANEQFF
>TRBD2|TRBV20-1|TRBJ2-7|14|many
TGCAGTGCTAGGGAACCGGGACTAGCTTACGAGCAGTACTTC
CSAREPGLAYEQYF
>NA|TRBV6-1|TRBJ2-7|14|many
TGTGCCAGCAGTGCGAATAAGGCCTACTACGAGCAGTACTTC
CASSANKAYYEQYF
>NA|TRBV6-1|TRBJ2-7|15|many
TGTGCCAGCAGTGAGTTCAGGGACATTCCCTACGAGCAGTACTTC
CASSEFRDIPYEQYF
>TRBD1|TRBV29-1|TRBJ2-2|13|many
TGCAGCGTTGTGGCAGGGGGCACCGGGGAGCTGTTTTTT
CSVVAGGTGELFF
>TRBD1|TRBV4-1|TRBJ1-1|14|many
TGCGCCAGCAGCTCGACAGGGGCAAGGACTGAAGCTTTCTTT
CASSSTGARTEAFF
>NA|TRBV5-1|TRBJ1-3|15|NA
TGCGCCAGCAGCTCGGACAGCAACTCTGGAAACACCATATATTTT
CASSSDSNSGNTIYF
>NA|TRBV7-2|TRBJ2-1|13|many
TGTGCCAGCAGCTACGGGCTGTGGGATGAGCAGTTCTTC
CASSYGLWDEQFF
>NA|TRBV4-2|TRBJ1-2|17|NA
TGTGCCAGCAGCCAAGAGGAAGGTGTCCGCTTGGGATATGGCTACACCTTC
CASSQEEGVRLGYGYTF
>NA|TRBV18|TRBJ1-1|15|many
TGTGCCAGCTCACCCCTCAATCCAGGGAACACTGAAGCTTTCTTT
CASSPLNPGNTEAFF
>TRBD1|TRBV7-3|TRBJ2-2|15|many
TGTGCCAGCAGCGAACAGGGGATCAACACCGGGGAGCTGTTTTTT
CASSEQGINTGELFF
>NA|TRBV6-1|TRBJ2-3|11|many
TGTGCCAGCAGCAGAATAGATACGCAGTATTTT
CASSRIDTQYF
>NA|TRBV7-2|TRBJ2-1|16|many
TGTGCCAGCAGCTTAAGGCCGCCAAACACCCACGGCCAGCAGTTCTTC
CASSLRPPNTHGQQFF
>TRBD1|TRBV9|TRBJ2-6|23|many
TGTGCCAGCAGCTTTAGAACCCCTGGGACAGGCCGATACCCTGTCTCTGGGGCCAACGTCCTGACTTTC
CASSFRTPGTGRYPVSGANVLTF
>NA|TRBV27|TRBJ2-3|13|many
TGTGCCAGCAGTTGGGACGGACGAGATACGCAGTATTTT
CASSWDGRDTQYF
>TRBD2|TRBV10-3|TRBJ2-1|15|many
TGTGCCATCAGTGATAGCAGCGGGGGGGCCCAAGAGCAGTTCTTC
CAISDSSGGAQEQFF
>NA|TRBV4-2|TRBJ2-7|15|few
TGTGCCAGCAGCCAGGCCGGGACTCTTGCCGACGAGCAGTACTTC
CASSQAGTLADEQYF
>TRBD1|TRBV7-8|TRBJ1-1|15|few
TGTGCCAGCAGCTTCCAGGGGGCAGGGAACACTGAAGCTTTCTTT
CASSFQGAGNTEAFF
>NA|TRBV14|TRBJ1-4|13|many
TGTGCCAGCAGCCAAGATCCGCGGCGGAAACTGTTTTTT
CASSQDPRRKLFF
>NA|TRBV7-8|TRBJ1-6|14|many
TGTGCCAGCAGCCGTTTGGGGGATAATTCACCCCTCCACTTT
CASSRLGDNSPLHF
>NA|TRBV7-6|TRBJ2-3|15|NA
TGTGCCAGCAGCTTCAAGGGGGAGGGAGGCTCTACGCAGTATTTT
CASSFKGEGGSTQYF
>TRBD1|TRBV5-1|TRBJ2-7|13|few
TGCGCCAGCAGCCCCCTGGGACAGCGAGAGCAGTACTTC
CASSPLGQREQYF
>TRBD2|TRBV6-2/TRBV6-3|TRBJ2-3|15|many
TGTGCCAGCAGTTACCAGGGCGGGGGTACAGATACGCAGTATTTT
CASSYQGGGTDTQYF
>NA|TRBV5-1|TRBJ1-1|16|many
TGCGCCAGCAGCTTGGATGGAGCCTTAATGAACACTGAAGCTTTCTTT
CASSLDGALMNTEAFF
>NA|TRBV30|TRBJ2-3|14|few
TGTGCCTGGAGCGGGTTTCAGGGCCGGGATACGCAGTATTTT
CAWSGFQGRDTQYF
>NA|TRBV28|TRBJ2-7|13|many
TGTGCCAGCAGTTTTCAGCCGATATACGAGCAGTACTTC
CASSFQPIYEQYF